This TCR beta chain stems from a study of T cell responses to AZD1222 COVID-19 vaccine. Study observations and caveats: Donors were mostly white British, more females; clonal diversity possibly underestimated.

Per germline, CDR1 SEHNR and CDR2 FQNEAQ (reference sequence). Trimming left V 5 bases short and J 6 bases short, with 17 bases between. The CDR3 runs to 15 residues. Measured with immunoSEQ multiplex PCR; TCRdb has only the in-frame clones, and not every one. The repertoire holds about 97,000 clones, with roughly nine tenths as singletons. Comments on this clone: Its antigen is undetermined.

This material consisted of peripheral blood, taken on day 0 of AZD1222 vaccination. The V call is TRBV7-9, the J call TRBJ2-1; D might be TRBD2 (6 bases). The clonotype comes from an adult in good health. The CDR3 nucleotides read TGTGCCAGCAGCACCCAAGGTGGAGGGACCAATGAGCAGTTCTTC. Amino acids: CASSTQGGGTNEQFF.